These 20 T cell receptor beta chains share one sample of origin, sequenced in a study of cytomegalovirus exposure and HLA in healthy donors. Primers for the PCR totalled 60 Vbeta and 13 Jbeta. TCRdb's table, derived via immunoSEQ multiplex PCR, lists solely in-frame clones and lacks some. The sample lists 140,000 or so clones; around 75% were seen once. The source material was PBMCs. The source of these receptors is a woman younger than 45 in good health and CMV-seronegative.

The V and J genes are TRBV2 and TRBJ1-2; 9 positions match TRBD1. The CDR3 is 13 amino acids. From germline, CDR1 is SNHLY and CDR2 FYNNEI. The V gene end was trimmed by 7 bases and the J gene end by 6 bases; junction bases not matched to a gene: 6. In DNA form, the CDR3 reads TGTGCCAGCAAGATCGGACAGGGGCATGGCTACACCTTC. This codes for CASKIGQGHGYTF.

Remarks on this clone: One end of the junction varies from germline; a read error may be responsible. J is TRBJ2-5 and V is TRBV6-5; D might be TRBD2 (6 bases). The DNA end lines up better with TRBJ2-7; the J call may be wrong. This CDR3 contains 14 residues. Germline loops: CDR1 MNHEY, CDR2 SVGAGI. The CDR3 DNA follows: TGTGCCAGCAGATACTACGGGAGTTCCTACGAGCAGTACTTC. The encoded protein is CASRYYGSSYEQYF.

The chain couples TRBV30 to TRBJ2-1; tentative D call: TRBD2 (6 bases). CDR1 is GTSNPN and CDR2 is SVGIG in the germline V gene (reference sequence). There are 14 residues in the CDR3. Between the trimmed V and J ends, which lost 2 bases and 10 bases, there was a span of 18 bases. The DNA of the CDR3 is TGTGCCTGGAGTATAACCGGCCGACGGGGGGAGCAGTTCTTC. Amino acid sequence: CAWSITGRRGEQFF.

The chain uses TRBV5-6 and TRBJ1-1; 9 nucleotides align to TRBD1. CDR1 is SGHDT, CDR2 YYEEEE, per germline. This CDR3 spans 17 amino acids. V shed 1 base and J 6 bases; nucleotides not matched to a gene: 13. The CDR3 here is CASSLISTGGSEAEAFF. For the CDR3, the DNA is TGTGCCAGCAGCTTGATAAGTACAGGGGGCTCGGAAGCTGAAGCTTTCTTT.

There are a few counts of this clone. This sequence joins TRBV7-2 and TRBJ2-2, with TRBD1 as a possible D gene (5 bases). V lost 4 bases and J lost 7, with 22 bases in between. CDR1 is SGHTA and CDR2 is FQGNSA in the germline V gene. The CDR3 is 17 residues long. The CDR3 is CASSSGPYRGPGGELFF. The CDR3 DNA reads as TGTGCCAGCAGCTCCGGGCCGTATAGGGGTCCGGGCGGGGAGCTGTTTTTT.

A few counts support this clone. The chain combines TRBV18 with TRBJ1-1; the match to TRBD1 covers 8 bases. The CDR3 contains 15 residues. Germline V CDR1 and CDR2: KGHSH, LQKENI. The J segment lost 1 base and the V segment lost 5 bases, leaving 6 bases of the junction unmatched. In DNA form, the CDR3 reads TGTGCCAGCTCATCCATTGACAGGGGGAACACTGAAGCTTTCTTT. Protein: CASSSIDRGNTEAFF. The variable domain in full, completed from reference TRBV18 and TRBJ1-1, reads NAGVMQNPRHLVRRRGQEARLRCSPMKGHSHVYWYRQLPEEGLKFMVYLQKENIIDESGMPKERFSAEFPKEGPSILRIQQVVRGDSAAYFCASSSIDRGNTEAFFGQGTRLTVV.

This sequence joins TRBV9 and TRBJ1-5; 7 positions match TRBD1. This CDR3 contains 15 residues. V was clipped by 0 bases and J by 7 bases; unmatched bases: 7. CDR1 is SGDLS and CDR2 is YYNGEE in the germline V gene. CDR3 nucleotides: TGTGCCAGCAGCGTAGCAGGGGGGCGCGGGCAGCCCCAGCATTTT. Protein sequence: CASSVAGGRGQPQHF.

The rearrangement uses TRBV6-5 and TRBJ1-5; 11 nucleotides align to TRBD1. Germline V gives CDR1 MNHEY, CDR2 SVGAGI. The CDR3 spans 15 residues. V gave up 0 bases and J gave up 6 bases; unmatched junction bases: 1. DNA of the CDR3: TGTGCCAGCAGTTACTCCGGGACAGGGGGTCAGCCCCAGCATTTT. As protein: CASSYSGTGGQPQHF.

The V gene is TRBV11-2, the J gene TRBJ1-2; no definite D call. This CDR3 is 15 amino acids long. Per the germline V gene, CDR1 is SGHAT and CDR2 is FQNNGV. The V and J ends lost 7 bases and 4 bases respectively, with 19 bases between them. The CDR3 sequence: CASNRDRGRPYGYTF. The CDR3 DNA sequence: TGTGCCAGCAACCGGGATCGAGGACGACCCTATGGCTACACCTTC.

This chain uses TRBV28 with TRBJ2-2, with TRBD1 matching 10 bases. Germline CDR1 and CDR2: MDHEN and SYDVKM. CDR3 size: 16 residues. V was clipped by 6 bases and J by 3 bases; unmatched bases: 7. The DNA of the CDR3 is TGTGCCAGCAGCGGACAGGGGGGGGCGGACACCGGGGAGCTGTTTTTT. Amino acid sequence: CASSGQGGADTGELFF. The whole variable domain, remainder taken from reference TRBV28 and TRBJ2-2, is DVKVTQSSRYLVKRTGEKVFLECVQDMDHENMFWYRQDPGLGLRLIYFSYDVKMKEKGDIPEGYSVSREKKERFSLILESASTNQTSMYLCASSGQGGADTGELFFGEGSRLTVL.

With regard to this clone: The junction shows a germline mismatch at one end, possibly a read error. CDR3 nucleotide sequence: TGTGCCAGCAGGGAAGGACAGGATGAAAAACTGTTTTTT. Its protein is CASREGQDEKLFF. The V and J genes are TRBV6-1 and TRBJ1-4, with 7 bases that match TRBD1. This CDR3 is built from 13 residues. The germline V gene encodes CDR1 MNHNS and CDR2 SASEGT.

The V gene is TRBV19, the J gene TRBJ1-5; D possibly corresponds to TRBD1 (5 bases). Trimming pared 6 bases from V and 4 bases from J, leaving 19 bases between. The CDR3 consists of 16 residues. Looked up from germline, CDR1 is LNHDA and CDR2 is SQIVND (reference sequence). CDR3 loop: CASRRGLEGHNQPQHF. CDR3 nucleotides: TGTGCCAGTAGAAGGGGCTTGGAGGGGCATAATCAGCCCCAGCATTTT.

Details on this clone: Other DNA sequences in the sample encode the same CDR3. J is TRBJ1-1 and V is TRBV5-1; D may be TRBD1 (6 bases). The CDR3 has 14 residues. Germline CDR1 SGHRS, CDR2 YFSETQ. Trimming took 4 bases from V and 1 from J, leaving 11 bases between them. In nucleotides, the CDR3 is TGCGCCAGCAGCACCCAGACAGGGAACACTGAAGCTTTCTTT. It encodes CASSTQTGNTEAFF.

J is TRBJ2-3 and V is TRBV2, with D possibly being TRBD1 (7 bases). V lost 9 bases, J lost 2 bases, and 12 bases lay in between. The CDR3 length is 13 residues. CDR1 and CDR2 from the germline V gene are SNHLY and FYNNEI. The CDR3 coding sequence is TGTGCCAGGGCAGGGGGGAACACAGATACGCAGTATTTT. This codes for CARAGGNTDTQYF.

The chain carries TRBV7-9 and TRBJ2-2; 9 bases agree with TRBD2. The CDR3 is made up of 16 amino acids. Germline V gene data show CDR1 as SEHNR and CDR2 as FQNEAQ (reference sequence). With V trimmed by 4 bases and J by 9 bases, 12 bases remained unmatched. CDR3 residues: CASSSSSGTLGRELFF. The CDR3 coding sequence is TGTGCCAGCAGCTCATCTAGCGGGACCCTCGGCAGGGAGCTGTTTTTT.

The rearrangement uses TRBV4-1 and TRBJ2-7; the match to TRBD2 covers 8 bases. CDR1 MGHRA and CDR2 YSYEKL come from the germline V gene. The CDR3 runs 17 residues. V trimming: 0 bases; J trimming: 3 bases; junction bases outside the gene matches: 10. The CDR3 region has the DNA TGCGCCAGCAGCCAAGATCGGATAGCGGGAATATTCTACGAGCAGTACTTC. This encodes CASSQDRIAGIFYEQYF.

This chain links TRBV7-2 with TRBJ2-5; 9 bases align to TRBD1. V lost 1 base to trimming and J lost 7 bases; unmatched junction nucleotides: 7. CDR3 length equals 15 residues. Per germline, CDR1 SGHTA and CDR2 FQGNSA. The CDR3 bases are TGTGCCAGCAGCTTAGGGACAGGGGCCGTCGGGACCCAGTACTTC. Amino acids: CASSLGTGAVGTQYF.

In DNA, the CDR3 is TGTGCCAGCAGCTCCCAAGGCGGGGGGGGGCAAGAGACCCAGTACTTC. This gives the protein CASSSQGGGGQETQYF. V and J are TRBV11-2 and TRBJ2-5; TRBD2 matches at 9 bases. The CDR3 is 16 residues long. Germline V gene data show CDR1 as SGHAT and CDR2 as FQNNGV. The trim removed 4 bases at V and 2 bases at J, leaving 8 bases unmatched.

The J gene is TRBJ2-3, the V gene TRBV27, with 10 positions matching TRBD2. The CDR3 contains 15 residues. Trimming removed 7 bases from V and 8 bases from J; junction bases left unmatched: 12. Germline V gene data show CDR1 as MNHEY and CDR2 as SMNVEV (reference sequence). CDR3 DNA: TGTGCCAGCATAAGCGGGGGGGCTTGGGGTGGTACGCAGTATTTT. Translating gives CASISGGAWGGTQYF.

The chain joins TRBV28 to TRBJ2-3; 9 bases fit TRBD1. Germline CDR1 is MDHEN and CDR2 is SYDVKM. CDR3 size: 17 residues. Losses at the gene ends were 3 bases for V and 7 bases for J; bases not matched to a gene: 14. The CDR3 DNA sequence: TGTGCCAGCAGTTTTCCCGGCGGACAGGGGCTCATGAATACGCAGTATTTT. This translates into CASSFPGGQGLMNTQYF.